The T cell receptor beta chain under discussion was sequenced for a study of blood T cell repertoires in COVID-19. Study context: The origin of the acute and convalescent COVID-19 samples was the United States, Italy and Spain. The analysed material was cDNA or gDNA that came from T cells, B-cell-depleted T cells, or PBMCs.

Using immunoSEQ multiplex PCR, the repertoire was profiled, and TCRdb retains in-frame clones only, with some absent. Counted here are roughly 260,000 clones, 90% occurring once; the ten biggest clones make up over 3.5%. The CDR3 has 14 amino acids. CDR1 GTSNPN and CDR2 SVGIG come from the germline V gene (reference sequence). The junction had 5 bases not matched to a gene; V was cut back by 1 base and J by 5 bases. Material: peripheral blood. The V gene is TRBV30, the J gene TRBJ1-1, with 9 bases matching TRBD1. The source of this sequence is a woman aged 40 to 50 with acute or convalescent COVID-19. CDR3 nucleotides: TGTGCCTGGAGTGGGGGGACAGGGTGGACTGAAGCTTTCTTT. Residues: CAWSGGTGWTEAFF.